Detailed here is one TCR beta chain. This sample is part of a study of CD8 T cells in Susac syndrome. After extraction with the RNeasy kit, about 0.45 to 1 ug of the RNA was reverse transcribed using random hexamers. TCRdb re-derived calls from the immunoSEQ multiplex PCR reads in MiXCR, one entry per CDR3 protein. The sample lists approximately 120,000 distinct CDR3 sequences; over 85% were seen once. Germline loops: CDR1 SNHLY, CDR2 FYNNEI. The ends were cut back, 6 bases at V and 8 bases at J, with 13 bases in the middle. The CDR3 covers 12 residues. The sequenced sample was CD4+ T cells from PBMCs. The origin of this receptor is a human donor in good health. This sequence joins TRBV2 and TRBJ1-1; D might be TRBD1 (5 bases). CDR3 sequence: CASRGPAAEAFF. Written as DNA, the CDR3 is TGTGCCAGCAGGGGACCGGCTGCCGAAGCTTTCTTT. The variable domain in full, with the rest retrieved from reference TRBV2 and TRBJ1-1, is EPEVTQTPSHQVTQMGQEVILRCVPISNHLYFYWYRQILGQKVEFLVSFYNNEISEKSEIFDDQFSVERPDGSNFTLKIRSTKLEDSAMYFCASRGPAAEAFFGQGTRLTVV.